These 20 T cell receptor beta chains were sequenced from one sample in a study of T cell responses to AZD1222 COVID-19 vaccine. Libraries were prepared by immunoSEQ multiplex PCR; TCRdb keeps only in-frame clonotypes and omits some of them. The sample gives about 100,000 clones, 70% to 90% of which show up once; 4.5% to 6% is in the top ten. Sequences were derived from peripheral blood, sampled 28 days after the second AZD1222 dose. These receptors all come from an adult who received the AZD1222 COVID-19 vaccine.

The chain links TRBV7-2 to TRBJ1-6; D gene ambiguous. The germline V gene has CDR1 SGHTA and CDR2 FQGNSA. The CDR3 spans 13 residues. Trimming took off 4 bases at V and 8 bases at J, with 9 bases between the two ends. Here the CDR3 DNA reads TGTGCCAGCAGCTCCTATTCGGATTCACCCCTCCACTTT. It is translated as CASSSYSDSPLHF.

The rearrangement uses TRBV2 and TRBJ1-2, with unresolved D. CDR3 length: 11 amino acids. The V gene's germline CDR1 is SNHLY and CDR2 FYNNEI. Trimming shortened V by 7 bases and J by 8 bases, and 11 bases separated the two germline ends. CDR3 nucleotides: TGTGCCAGCAATGGGGTACGCGGCTACACCTTC. The encoded protein is CASNGVRGYTF. The entire variable domain, with the rest obtained from reference TRBV2 and TRBJ1-2, is as follows: EPEVTQTPSHQVTQMGQEVILRCVPISNHLYFYWYRQILGQKVEFLVSFYNNEISEKSEIFDDQFSVERPDGSNFTLKIRSTKLEDSAMYFCASNGVRGYTFGSGTRLTVV.

This chain links TRBV9 with TRBJ1-1; tentative D call: TRBD1 (5 bases). The CDR3 length is 16 residues. Germline V CDR1 and CDR2: SGDLS, YYNGEE. Trimming pared 7 bases from V and 1 base from J, leaving 20 bases between. CDR3 nucleotides: TGTGCCAGCTCCCAGGGTATGGGGCAAGAGAACACTGAAGCTTTCTTT. Translating it yields CASSQGMGQENTEAFF.

V usage is TRBV7-9 and J usage is TRBJ2-3; TRBD1 matches 11 bases. The germline CDR1 and CDR2 sequences are SEHNR and FQNEAQ (reference sequence). The CDR3 consists of 16 residues. V trimming: 1 base; J trimming: 0 bases; junction bases outside the gene matches: 0. In DNA, the CDR3 is TGTGCCAGCAGCTTAGGGGACAGGGGGAGCACAGATACGCAGTATTTT. It yields the protein CASSLGDRGSTDTQYF.

V gene TRBV4-2 combines with J gene TRBJ1-5; no reliable D call. This CDR3 contains 13 residues. CDR1 LGHNA and CDR2 YNFKEQ come from the germline V gene. V lost 1 base and J lost 4, with 5 bases in between. CDR3 nucleotides: TGTGCCAGCAGCCAAGCAGAGAATCAGCCCCAGCATTTT. Its translation is CASSQAENQPQHF.

V is TRBV12-3 or TRBV12-4 and J is TRBJ1-2; D is unresolved. Trimming pared 5 bases from V and 9 bases from J, leaving 10 bases between. The CDR3 runs 11 residues. DNA for the CDR3: TGTGCCAGCAGTGGGCTGTCCCGCTACACCTTC. It is translated as CASSGLSRYTF.

This chain connects TRBV30 to TRBJ1-1; TRBD1 might be the D (6 bases). This CDR3 is 12 amino acids long. CDR1 and CDR2 from the germline V gene are GTSNPN and SVGIG (reference sequence). Trimming took off 6 bases at V and 5 bases at J, with 13 bases between the two ends. In DNA form, the CDR3 reads TGTGCCTGCGGGGGCAGTTGGACTGAAGCTTTCTTT. As protein: CACGGSWTEAFF.

J is TRBJ1-1 and V is TRBV9; 8 bases align to TRBD1. Germline CDR1 is SGDLS and CDR2 is YYNGEE. The CDR3 runs 15 residues. The junction had 9 bases not matched to a gene; V was cut back by 8 bases and J by 0 bases. The CDR3 DNA reads as TGTGCCAGTACGGGACAGGTTGCAATGAACACTGAAGCTTTCTTT. Its protein product is CASTGQVAMNTEAFF. The full variable domain, completed using reference TRBV9 and TRBJ1-1, is DSGVTQTPKHLITATGQRVTLRCSPRSGDLSVYWYQQSLDQGLQFLIQYYNGEERAKGNILERFSAQQFPDLHSELNLSSLELGDSALYFCASTGQVAMNTEAFFGQGTRLTVV.

This sequence joins TRBV12-3 or TRBV12-4 and TRBJ1-2; unclear D gene. CDR3 length: 12 amino acids. V shed 3 bases and J shed 3 bases, with 5 bases lying between them. CDR3 sequence (DNA): TGTGCCAGCAGTTTTGGGGACTATGGCTACACCTTC. Its protein is CASSFGDYGYTF.

The chain links TRBV10-3 to TRBJ1-6; 8 bases align to TRBD1. Trimming took 3 bases from V and 4 from J; bases not matched to a gene: 8. Germline CDR1 and CDR2: ENHRY and SYGVKD. This CDR3 contains 17 residues. CDR3 sequence reads: CAISDSATGDYNSPLHF. The CDR3 DNA follows: TGTGCCATCAGTGATTCGGCGACAGGGGATTATAATTCACCCCTCCACTTT.

The chain joins TRBV21-1 to TRBJ1-2. TRBV21-1 constitutes a pseudogene. The CDR3 is 12 amino acids. The CDR3: CASRGGSYGYTF. CDR3 sequence (DNA): TGTGCCAGCAGAGGGGGGAGCTATGGCTACACCTTC.

Concerning this clone: This specimen includes other DNA sequences encoding the same CDR3. The chain is built from TRBV6-5 and TRBJ1-2; weak D call: TRBD1 (6 bases). This CDR3 has 12 residues. Germline values: CDR1 MNHEY, CDR2 SVGAGI. V lost 7 bases and J 4 bases, leaving 10 bases between the germline ends. The CDR3 region has the DNA TGTGCCAGCACAAGCAGGGGCTATGGCTACACCTTC. Amino acid sequence: CASTSRGYGYTF.

CDR3 amino acids: CASSLGRGDTQYF. The CDR3 DNA sequence: TGTGCCAGCAGTCTGGGACGGGGAGATACGCAGTATTTT. The rearrangement joins TRBV27 to TRBJ2-3, with D tentatively TRBD1 or TRBD2 (5 bases each). The germline V and J ends were trimmed by 5 bases and 5 bases, with 11 bases remaining between them. Germline V gives CDR1 MNHEY, CDR2 SMNVEV (reference sequence). The CDR3 runs to 13 residues.

V and J are TRBV9 and TRBJ2-7; D gene ambiguous. V was cut by 1 base and J by 6 bases, with 14 bases left in between. The germline CDR1 and CDR2 sequences are SGDLS and YYNGEE. The length of the CDR3 is 14 residues. CDR3 bases: TGTGCCAGCAGCGTACACGGGCAAAGTGGCGAGCAGTACTTC. Translating gives CASSVHGQSGEQYF.

The chain links TRBV5-6 to TRBJ2-5, with D unclear. Germline V gene data show CDR1 as SGHDT and CDR2 as YYEEEE. The length of the CDR3 is 15 residues. Trimming removed 3 bases from V and 1 base from J, with 13 bases in between. CDR3 in amino acids: CASSWFATAQETQYF. CDR3 in DNA: TGTGCCAGCAGCTGGTTCGCGACCGCCCAAGAGACCCAGTACTTC.

This clone was recorded only once. This chain connects TRBV11-2 to TRBJ2-7; 8 positions match TRBD1. The CDR3 extends over 12 amino acids. V lost 5 bases, J lost 4 bases, and 1 base stayed unmatched. Germline CDR1 reads SGHAT; CDR2 reads FQNNGV. The CDR3 reads CASSRQGYEQYF. DNA for the CDR3: TGTGCCAGCAGCCGACAGGGGTACGAGCAGTACTTC.

This sequence joins TRBV9 and TRBJ1-4; D is undetermined. Germline V gene sequence: CDR1 SGDLS, CDR2 YYNGEE. CDR3 length equals 14 residues. Trimming cost V 0 bases and J 4 bases, with 7 bases left between them. The CDR3 spells CASSVGSHNEKLFF. The CDR3 nucleotides are TGTGCCAGCAGCGTAGGGTCCCATAATGAAAAACTGTTTTTT.

The rearrangement joins TRBV7-8 to TRBJ2-7; no reliable D call. V was clipped by 4 bases and J by 2 bases, with 15 bases between them. Germline V gene data show CDR1 as SGHVS and CDR2 as FQNEAQ. The CDR3 loop spans 15 amino acids. The CDR3 sequence is CASSSRATPPYEQYF. In nucleotides, the CDR3 is TGTGCCAGCAGCTCAAGGGCAACCCCCCCCTACGAGCAGTACTTC. Drawing the rest from reference TRBV7-8 and TRBJ2-7, the complete variable domain is GAGVSQSPRYKVAKRGQDVALRCDPISGHVSLFWYQQALGQGPEFLTYFQNEAQLDKSGLPSDRFFAERPEGSVSTLKIQRTQQEDSAVYLCASSSRATPPYEQYFGPGTRLTVT.

This chain connects TRBV5-1 to TRBJ1-5, with D unresolved. In germline, CDR1 is SGHRS, CDR2 YFSETQ. This CDR3 is 14 amino acids long. The V end lost 4 bases, the J end lost 7 bases, and 15 bases lay between the germline ends. DNA for the CDR3: TGCGCCAGCAGCCCATCTGCCCCGTCGCAGCCCCAGCATTTT. Protein product: CASSPSAPSQPQHF. Complete variable domain (other parts from reference TRBV5-1 and TRBJ1-5): KAGVTQTPRYLIKTRGQQVTLSCSPISGHRSVSWYQQTPGQGLQFLFEYFSETQRNKGNFPGRFSGRQFSNSRSEMNVSTLELGDSALYLCASSPSAPSQPQHFGDGTRLSIL.

Here the CDR3 reads CATSDSRTIHSYEQYF. CDR3 nucleotides: TGTGCCACCAGTGATAGCAGAACGATACACTCCTACGAGCAGTACTTC. V usage is TRBV24-1 and J usage is TRBJ2-7; no reliable D call. CDR3 size: 16 residues. The germline gives CDR1 KGHDR, CDR2 SFDVKD. Trimming pared 3 bases from V and 0 bases from J, leaving 14 bases between.